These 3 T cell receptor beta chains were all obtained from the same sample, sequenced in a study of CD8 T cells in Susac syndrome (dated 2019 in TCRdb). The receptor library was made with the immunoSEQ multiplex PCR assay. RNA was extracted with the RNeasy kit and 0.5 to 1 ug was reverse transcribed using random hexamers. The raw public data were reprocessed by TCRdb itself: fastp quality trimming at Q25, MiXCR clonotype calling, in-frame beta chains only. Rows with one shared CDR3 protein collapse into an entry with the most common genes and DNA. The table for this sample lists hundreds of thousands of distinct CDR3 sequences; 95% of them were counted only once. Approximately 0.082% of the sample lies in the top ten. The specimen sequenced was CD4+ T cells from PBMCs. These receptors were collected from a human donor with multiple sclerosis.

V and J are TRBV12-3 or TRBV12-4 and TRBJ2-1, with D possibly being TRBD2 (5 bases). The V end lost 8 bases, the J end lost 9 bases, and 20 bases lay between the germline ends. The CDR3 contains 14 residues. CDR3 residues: CASGRASPAGEQFF. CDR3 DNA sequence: TGTGCCAGCGGTAGGGCTAGCCCTGCGGGTGAGCAGTTCTTC.

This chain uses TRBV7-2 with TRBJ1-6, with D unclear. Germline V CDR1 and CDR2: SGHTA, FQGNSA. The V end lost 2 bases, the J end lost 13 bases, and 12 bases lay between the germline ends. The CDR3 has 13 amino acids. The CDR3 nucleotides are TGTGCCAGCAGCTTACCCGAGTTGGTGCCCCTCCACTTT. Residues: CASSLPELVPLHF. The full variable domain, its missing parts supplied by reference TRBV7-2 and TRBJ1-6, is GAGVSQSPSNKVTEKGKDVELRCDPISGHTALYWYRQSLGQGLEFLIYFQGNSAPDKSGLPSDRFSAERTGGSVSTLTIQRTQQEDSAVYLCASSLPELVPLHFGNGTRLTVT.

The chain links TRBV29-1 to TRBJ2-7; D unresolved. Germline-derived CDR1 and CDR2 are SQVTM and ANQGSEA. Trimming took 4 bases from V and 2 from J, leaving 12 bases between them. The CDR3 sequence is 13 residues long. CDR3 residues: CSVVAAVTYEQYF. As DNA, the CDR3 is TGCAGCGTTGTGGCCGCTGTTACCTACGAGCAGTACTTC.